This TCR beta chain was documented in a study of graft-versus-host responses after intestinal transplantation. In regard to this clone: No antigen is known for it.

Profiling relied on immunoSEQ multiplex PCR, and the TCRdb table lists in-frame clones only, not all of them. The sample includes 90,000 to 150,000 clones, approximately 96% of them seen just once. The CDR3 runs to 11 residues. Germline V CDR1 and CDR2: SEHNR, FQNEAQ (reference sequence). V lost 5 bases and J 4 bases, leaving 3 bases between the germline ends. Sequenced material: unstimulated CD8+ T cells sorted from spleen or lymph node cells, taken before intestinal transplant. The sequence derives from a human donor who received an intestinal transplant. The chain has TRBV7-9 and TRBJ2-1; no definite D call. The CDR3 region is CASSRYNEQFF. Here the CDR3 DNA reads TGTGCCAGCAGCCGTTACAATGAGCAGTTCTTC.